This T cell receptor (beta chain) was sequenced during a study of monozygotic twins with inflammatory bowel disease. The CDR3 length is 18 residues. Germline loops: CDR1 SGHAT, CDR2 FQNNGV. Total RNA from whole blood was isolated with no T cell sorting. Reanalyzing the 5' RACE reads, TCRdb keeps one entry per CDR3 protein, without DNA. Its table records more than 300,000 distinct CDR3 sequences. Sequencing used blood. The J gene is TRBJ2-7, the V gene TRBV11-2; TCRdb outputs TRBD1, but without DNA this stays unchecked. This clonotype was obtained from a human donor with ulcerative colitis or Crohn's disease, or a healthy co-twin of an affected twin (not recorded which). The CDR3 reads CASSTPPPGQGFRFGQYF.